Following are 11 T cell receptor beta chains from one sample sequenced in a study of blood T cell repertoires in COVID-19. The protocol was immunoSEQ multiplex PCR, while the TCRdb copy is restricted to in-frame clones and leaves out a portion. Here the sample spans about 160,000 clones, over 70% being singletons. The material sequenced was PBMCs or T cells enriched from blood (not recorded which). The receptor set was obtained from a woman in her fifties or sixties who had recovered from COVID-19.

This clone appeared many times. The V and J genes are TRBV4-2 and TRBJ1-5; D is uncertain. The CDR3 loop spans 15 amino acids. Germline V lookup: CDR1 LGHNA, CDR2 YNFKEQ. Trimming pared 0 bases from V and 4 bases from J, leaving 10 bases between. The CDR3: CASSQEMAQNQPQHF. CDR3 sequence (DNA): TGTGCCAGCAGCCAAGAAATGGCACAGAATCAGCCCCAGCATTTT.

The chain couples TRBV5-4 to TRBJ2-3; a weak D match, TRBD2 (7 bases). Germline loops: CDR1 SGHNT, CDR2 YYREEE (reference sequence). V shed 0 bases and J shed 6 bases, with 14 bases lying between them. CDR3 length equals 15 residues. The CDR3 sequence is CASSLAPRGADTQYF. For the CDR3, the DNA is TGTGCCAGCAGCTTGGCACCCCGGGGGGCGGATACGCAGTATTTT. The full variable domain, with the rest looked up from reference TRBV5-4 and TRBJ2-3, is ETGVTQSPTHLIKTRGQQVTLRCSSQSGHNTVSWYQQALGQGPQFIFQYYREEENGRGNFPPRFSGLQFPNYSSELNVNALELDDSALYLCASSLAPRGADTQYFGPGTRLTVL.

J is TRBJ2-1 and V is TRBV5-4; D may be TRBD1 (5 bases). Germline assignment: CDR1 SGHNT and CDR2 YYREEE (reference sequence). The CDR3 is 12 residues long. V lost 5 bases to trimming and J lost 6 bases, with 9 bases between them. CDR3 in amino acids: CASSVGVNEQFF. The CDR3 bases are TGTGCCAGCAGTGTAGGGGTCAATGAGCAGTTCTTC.

CDR3 DNA: TGTGCCAGCAGCCCCCCCGGGGGGAGCTCCTACAATGAGCAGTTCTTC. Residues: CASSPPGGSSYNEQFF. This chain uses TRBV5-4 with TRBJ2-1, with 7 bases lining up with TRBD2. From germline, CDR1 is SGHNT and CDR2 YYREEE (reference sequence). The CDR3 length is 16 residues. The junction had 7 bases not matched to a gene; V was cut back by 4 bases and J by 0 bases.

The chain couples TRBV6-5 to TRBJ2-5, with D hard to call. The CDR3 spans 12 residues. V was cut by 8 bases and J by 3 bases, with 10 bases left in between. The germline CDR1 and CDR2 sequences are MNHEY and SVGAGI. Written as DNA, the CDR3 is TGTGCCAGCGCCAGGTTAGAAGAGACCCAGTACTTC. It is translated as CASARLEETQYF.

CDR3 bases: TGCAGCGTTTACCCGGGAGGGGAGAATGGCTACACCTTC. Protein sequence: CSVYPGGENGYTF. The genes are TRBV29-1 and TRBJ1-2; a possible D gene is TRBD1 (5 bases). V was cut by 5 bases and J by 6 bases, with 16 bases left in between. Germline CDR1 and CDR2: SQVTM and ANQGSEA. The CDR3 extends over 13 amino acids. The full variable domain, in which reference TRBV29-1 and TRBJ1-2 provide the parts outside the CDR3, is SAVISQKPSRDICQRGTSLTIQCQVDSQVTMMFWYRQQPGQSLTLIATANQGSEATYESGFVIDKFPISRPNLTFSTLTVSNMSPEDSSIYLCSVYPGGENGYTFGSGTRLTVV.

The gene calls are TRBV5-6 and TRBJ1-2; 8 bases fit TRBD1. There are 15 residues in the CDR3. Losses at the gene ends were 2 bases for V and 4 bases for J; bases not matched to a gene: 7. Per germline, CDR1 SGHDT and CDR2 YYEEEE. The CDR3 DNA follows: TGTGCCAGCAGCTTTTGGCAGGGGGCACTCTATGGCTACACCTTC. It translates to CASSFWQGALYGYTF.

This chain's CDR3 is CASGTKITNSNQPQHF. In nucleotides, the CDR3 is TGCGCCAGCGGGACAAAGATCACGAACTCTAATCAGCCCCAGCATTTT. The chain links TRBV5-1 to TRBJ1-5; D is possibly TRBD1 (6 bases). The CDR3 covers 16 residues. V shed 7 bases and J shed 4 bases, with 21 bases lying between them. CDR1 and CDR2 (germline): SGHRS, YFSETQ.

The gene calls are TRBV2 and TRBJ2-1; TRBD2 agrees at 9 bases. Per germline, CDR1 SNHLY and CDR2 FYNNEI. With V trimmed by 3 bases and J by 3 bases, 0 bases remained unmatched. The CDR3 totals 14 residues. CDR3 sequence (DNA): TGTGCCAGCAGTGATAGCGGGGGCTACAATGAGCAGTTCTTC. It yields the protein CASSDSGGYNEQFF.

The chain links TRBV28 to TRBJ2-7; the D gene is possibly TRBD1 (5 bases). The germline V and J ends were trimmed by 3 bases and 0 bases, with 12 bases remaining between them. The V gene's germline CDR1 is MDHEN and CDR2 SYDVKM. The CDR3 contains 15 residues. The CDR3 DNA reads TGTGCCAGCAGTTTCCCGACCAGGGTCTCCTACGAGCAGTACTTC. This encodes CASSFPTRVSYEQYF.

The rearrangement links TRBV25-1 to TRBJ1-3; TRBD1 matches 7 bases. The CDR3 loop spans 14 amino acids. CDR1 MGHDK and CDR2 SYGVNS come from the germline V gene. Germline trimming cut 4 bases from V and 4 bases from J; bases unmatched to any gene: 4. Here the CDR3 DNA reads TGTGCCAGCAGTGGAACAGGGGTAGGAAACACCATATATTTT. Amino acids: CASSGTGVGNTIYF.